This T cell receptor beta chain was sequenced in a study of shared clonotypes between healthy human individuals. Produced via immunoSEQ multiplex PCR; TCRdb's table is partial and in-frame only. This sample carries approximately 650,000 clones, 95% to 96% of them seen once, and the ten largest clones take 0.11%. Terminally differentiated effector memory CD45RA+ cells were excluded by CCR7 positive selection of CD45RO-negative cells. Healthy HIV-negative adults without recent acute infections or vaccinations served as donors. Trimming shortened V by 4 bases and J by 5 bases, and 10 bases separated the two germline ends. CDR3 length: 13 residues. Germline CDR1 reads SNHLY; CDR2 reads FYNNEI.

The sequenced material came from naive CD8+ T cells sorted from blood. The V gene is TRBV2, the J gene TRBJ2-3, with unresolved D. This sequence was found in a woman between 25 and 40 years old in good health. The CDR3 nucleotides are TGTGCCAGCAGTGGGAATAGGGTAGATACGCAGTATTTT. Translation: CASSGNRVDTQYF.